A selection of T cell receptor beta chains follows, all from one sample in a study of spatial heterogeneity in lung cancer. TCRdb called the 5' RACE reads again in MiXCR, with one record for every CDR3 protein. The sample records 2,500 or so distinct CDR3 sequences, 5.5% being singletons. This specimen was lung tumor tissue, taken at surgery. These receptor sequences come from a male donor with early-stage non-small cell lung cancer. The CDR3 runs from the conserved cysteine through the conserved F or W. D genes are given only for firm matches. Not all rows give a size; the values are once, few, many and, for expanded clones, a class.

J: TRBJ1-3
D: TRBD1
size: medium-sized
V: TRBV7-2
CDR3: CASSTQGAGGNTIYF
DNA: TGTGCCAGCAGCACCCAGGGGGCTGGTGGAAACACCATATATTTT

J: TRBJ2-6
D: -
size: medium-sized
V: TRBV18
CDR3: CASSPLSGANVLTF
DNA: TGTGCCAGCTCACCTCTCTCTGGGGCCAACGTCCTGACTTTC

J: TRBJ2-5
D: -
size: many
V: TRBV9
CDR3: CASSVQGKQETQYF
DNA: TGTGCCAGCAGCGTCCAGGGAAAACAAGAGACCCAGTACTTC

J: TRBJ2-3
D: -
size: many
V: TRBV5-1
CDR3: CASSAGWGGQNTDTQYF
DNA: TGCGCCAGCAGCGCTGGCTGGGGTGGGCAGAACACAGATACGCAGTATTTT

J: TRBJ2-6
D: -
size: medium-sized
V: TRBV7-6
CDR3: CASSLGSAGANVLTF
DNA: TGTGCCAGCAGCCTCGGATCGGCTGGGGCCAACGTCCTGACTTTC

J: TRBJ2-3
D: -
size: medium-sized
V: TRBV7-2
CDR3: CASSSPGKNTQYF
DNA: TGTGCCAGCAGCTCGCCCGGGAAGAATACGCAGTATTTT

J: TRBJ2-4
D: TRBD1
size: -
V: TRBV7-2
CDR3: CASSYSRDSKNIQYF
DNA: TGTGCCAGCAGCTACAGCCGGGACAGCAAAAACATTCAGTACTTC

J: TRBJ2-2
D: TRBD1
size: -
V: TRBV7-9
CDR3: CASSFEGTGTTGELFF
DNA: TGTGCCAGCAGCTTTGAGGGGACAGGGACCACCGGGGAGCTGTTTTTT

J: TRBJ2-2
D: TRBD2
size: large
V: TRBV20-1
CDR3: CSARPPSGRAYTGELFF
DNA: TGCAGTGCTAGACCCCCTAGCGGGAGGGCCTACACCGGGGAGCTGTTTTTT

J: TRBJ2-5
D: -
size: medium-sized
V: TRBV29-1
CDR3: CSVQDAALERETQYF
DNA: TGCAGCGTTCAAGATGCCGCCCTAGAGAGGGAGACCCAGTACTTC

J: TRBJ2-1
D: -
size: many
V: TRBV2
CDR3: CASIKGYEQFF
DNA: TGTGCCAGCATAAAGGGGTATGAGCAGTTCTTC

J: TRBJ2-6
D: -
size: medium-sized
V: TRBV18
CDR3: CASSPPRGPSSGANVLTF
DNA: TGTGCCAGCTCACCGCCCCGGGGGCCTTCCTCTGGGGCCAACGTCCTGACTTTC

J: TRBJ1-4
D: -
size: many
V: TRBV5-6
CDR3: CASSFGTSQEKLFF
DNA: TGTGCCAGCAGCTTCGGGACGTCCCAAGAAAAACTGTTTTTT

J: TRBJ1-6
D: -
size: -
V: TRBV7-2
CDR3: CASTKEQNYNSPLHF
DNA: TGTGCCAGCACTAAGGAGCAGAATTATAATTCACCCCTCCACTTT

J: TRBJ2-1
D: -
size: medium-sized
V: TRBV27
CDR3: CASSVLKGVNEQFF
DNA: TGTGCCAGCAGTGTCCTAAAGGGGGTTAATGAGCAGTTCTTC

J: TRBJ2-2
D: -
size: medium-sized
V: TRBV20-1
CDR3: CSAQDNTGELFF
DNA: TGCAGTGCTCAGGACAACACCGGGGAGCTGTTTTTT

J: TRBJ1-2
D: -
size: -
V: TRBV11-2
CDR3: CASSLDLRYYGYTF
DNA: TGTGCCAGCAGCTTAGATCTCAGGTACTATGGCTACACCTTC

J: TRBJ1-2
D: TRBD1
size: medium-sized
V: TRBV9
CDR3: CASSVGQGDYGYTF
DNA: TGTGCCAGCAGCGTCGGACAGGGGGACTATGGCTACACCTTC

J: TRBJ2-3
D: -
size: many
V: TRBV7-2
CDR3: CASSIDSSTDTQYF
DNA: TGTGCCAGCAGCATTGACAGTAGCACAGATACGCAGTATTTT

J: TRBJ2-7
D: -
size: medium-sized
V: TRBV29-1
CDR3: CSVVQGREQYF
DNA: TGCAGCGTTGTCCAGGGGAGAGAGCAGTACTTC

J: TRBJ2-7
D: -
size: medium-sized
V: TRBV12-3/TRBV12-4
CDR3: CASSFAAGRSYEQYF
DNA: TGTGCCAGCAGTTTTGCAGCAGGCCGCTCCTACGAGCAGTACTTC

J: TRBJ2-1
D: -
size: medium-sized
V: TRBV6-5
CDR3: CASSYRGGTYNEQFF
DNA: TGTGCCAGCAGTTACAGGGGGGGGACCTACAATGAGCAGTTCTTC

J: TRBJ2-1
D: -
size: many
V: TRBV7-3
CDR3: CASSLRGTVYNEQFF
DNA: TGTGCCAGCAGCTTAAGAGGGACGGTCTACAATGAGCAGTTCTTC

J: TRBJ1-4
D: -
size: medium-sized
V: TRBV7-9
CDR3: CASSPGGTNEKLFF
DNA: TGTGCCAGCAGCCCCGGAGGAACTAATGAAAAACTGTTTTTT

J: TRBJ1-2
D: -
size: large
V: TRBV6-2/TRBV6-3
CDR3: CASRPAAGGNYGYTF
DNA: TGTGCCAGCAGACCGGCCGCCGGGGGCAACTATGGCTACACCTTC

J: TRBJ2-5
D: -
size: many
V: TRBV20-1
CDR3: CSARDGTPQETQYF
DNA: TGCAGTGCTAGAGACGGGACTCCGCAAGAGACCCAGTACTTC

J: TRBJ2-6
D: -
size: many
V: TRBV6-2/TRBV6-3
CDR3: CASSFSGANVLTF
DNA: TGTGCCAGCAGCTTCTCTGGGGCCAACGTCCTGACTTTC

J: TRBJ2-3
D: -
size: many
V: TRBV6-2/TRBV6-3
CDR3: CASTPRDFYTDTQYF
DNA: TGTGCCAGCACCCCACGGGACTTCTACACAGATACGCAGTATTTT

J: TRBJ2-2
D: TRBD1
size: -
V: TRBV28
CDR3: CASSHAGQGSLDTGELFF
DNA: TGTGCCAGCAGTCATGCGGGACAGGGAAGCCTCGACACCGGGGAGCTGTTTTTT

J: TRBJ1-1
D: -
size: medium-sized
V: TRBV27
CDR3: CASKLGNTEAFF
DNA: TGTGCCAGCAAACTGGGAAACACTGAAGCTTTCTTT

J: TRBJ2-1
D: TRBD2
size: medium-sized
V: TRBV7-2
CDR3: CANLLAGGVNEQFF
DNA: TGTGCCAACCTACTAGCGGGAGGTGTAAATGAGCAGTTCTTC

J: TRBJ2-5
D: -
size: medium-sized
V: TRBV18
CDR3: CASSRGGGTETQYF
DNA: TGTGCCAGCTCACGGGGAGGGGGCACGGAGACCCAGTACTTC

J: TRBJ1-2
D: -
size: medium-sized
V: TRBV20-1
CDR3: CSARDHPARNYGYTF
DNA: TGCAGTGCTAGAGATCACCCAGCCCGTAACTATGGCTACACCTTC

J: TRBJ2-7
D: -
size: many
V: TRBV20-1
CDR3: CSARNGWTANSYEQYF
DNA: TGCAGTGCTAGAAATGGGTGGACTGCAAACTCCTACGAGCAGTACTTC

J: TRBJ2-1
D: TRBD2
size: many
V: TRBV6-6
CDR3: CASTEGLAGDYEQFF
DNA: TGTGCCAGCACCGAGGGACTAGCGGGAGACTATGAGCAGTTCTTC

J: TRBJ2-7
D: -
size: medium-sized
V: TRBV10-3
CDR3: CAISESEGVRGEQYF
DNA: TGTGCCATCAGTGAGTCGGAAGGGGTCCGCGGCGAGCAGTACTTC